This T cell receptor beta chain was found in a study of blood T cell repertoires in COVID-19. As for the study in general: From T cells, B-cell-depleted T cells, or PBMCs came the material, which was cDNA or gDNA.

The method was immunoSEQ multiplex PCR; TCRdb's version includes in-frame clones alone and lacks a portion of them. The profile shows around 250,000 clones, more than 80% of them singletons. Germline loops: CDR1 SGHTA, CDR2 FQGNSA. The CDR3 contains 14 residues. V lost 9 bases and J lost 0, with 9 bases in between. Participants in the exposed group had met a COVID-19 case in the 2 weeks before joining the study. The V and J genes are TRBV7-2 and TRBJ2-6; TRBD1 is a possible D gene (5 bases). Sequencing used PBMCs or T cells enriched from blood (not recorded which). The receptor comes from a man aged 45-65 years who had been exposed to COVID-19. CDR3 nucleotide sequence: TGTGCCAGGGGGCCGGGCTCTGGGGCCAACGTCCTGACTTTC. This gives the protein CARGPGSGANVLTF.